A selection of T cell receptor beta chains follows, all from one sample in a study of T cell responses to AZD1222 COVID-19 vaccine. Assay used: immunoSEQ multiplex PCR; TCRdb lists only in-frame clones, some missing. The sample carries 250,000 to 300,000 clones, approximately 94% recorded once. Material: peripheral blood, obtained 28 days after the second AZD1222 dose. The receptors were sampled from an adult who received the AZD1222 COVID-19 vaccine. CDR3s include the opening cysteine and the closing phenylalanine or tryptophan. D genes are given only for firm matches. Clone size appears in some rows only: once, few, many, or a class for an expanded clone.

clone_size cdr3_length j_call d_call v_call cdr3_nt cdr3_aa
- 15 TRBJ1-2 TRBD1 TRBV5-1 TGCGCCAGCAGCCTCAGGGGGCCTACTAGTTATGGCTACACCTTC CASSLRGPTSYGYTF
- 13 TRBJ2-7 TRBD2 TRBV7-6 TGTGCCAGCAGCTTTAGCGGGAGACCCGAGCAGTACTTC CASSFSGRPEQYF
- 14 TRBJ2-7 - TRBV6-2/TRBV6-3 TGTGCCAGCAGTTACATCGTGAACTCCTACGAGCAGTACTTC CASSYIVNSYEQYF
- 16 TRBJ2-3 TRBD1 TRBV15 TGTGCCACCAGCAGAGGGACAGGGGGAATCACAGATACGCAGTATTTT CATSRGTGGITDTQYF
few 15 TRBJ1-3 - TRBV6-5 TGTGCCAGTGAATGGGGCCAGGGGCCGGGAAACACCATATATTTT CASEWGQGPGNTIYF
- 12 TRBJ1-2 - TRBV2 TGTGCCAGCAGGGCGACGGAGAATGGCTACACCTTC CASRATENGYTF
- 14 TRBJ2-1 TRBD1 TRBV19 TGTGCCAGTAGTTGGGCAGGGGGCCTAGATGAGCAGTTCTTC CASSWAGGLDEQFF
- 12 TRBJ2-7 - TRBV28 TGTGCCAGCAGACTCACAGGGAACGAGCAGTACTTC CASRLTGNEQYF
- 15 TRBJ1-1 TRBD1 TRBV6-5 TGTGCCAGCAGTCTCCGGGACAGGGGGATTACTGAAGCTTTCTTT CASSLRDRGITEAFF
- 14 TRBJ2-5 TRBD2 TRBV5-1 TGCGCCAGCAGCTCGGCGGGGGTGCGAGAGACCCAGTACTTC CASSSAGVRETQYF
- 15 TRBJ2-7 TRBD1 TRBV27 TGTGCCAGCAGTTTATACGGACAGGGAACCTACGAGCAGTACTTC CASSLYGQGTYEQYF
once 15 TRBJ2-1 - TRBV9 TGTGCCAGCAGCCAGTGGGGGGCCACCTACAATGAGCAGTTCTTC CASSQWGATYNEQFF
- 12 TRBJ2-1 - TRBV27 TGTGCGGAGCGCCCCTCCTACAATGAGCAGTTCTTC CAERPSYNEQFF
- 16 TRBJ2-1 - TRBV5-1 TGCGCCAGCAGCTTCTTGGCGGGGAGCTCCTACAATGAGCAGTTCTTC CASSFLAGSSYNEQFF
- 16 TRBJ1-2 TRBD1 TRBV5-1 TGCGCCAGCAGCTTCAGTATCCAGGACAGGGGCTATGGCTACACCTTC CASSFSIQDRGYGYTF
once 13 TRBJ2-7 - TRBV3-1/TRBV3-2 TGTGCCAGCAGCCGCCGGGACCCGGGGGAGCAGTACTTC CASSRRDPGEQYF
- 15 TRBJ2-3 - TRBV18 TGTGCCAGCTCAACCGGGGCCGGGAAAAGTGGTACGCAGTATTTT CASSTGAGKSGTQYF
- 14 TRBJ2-1 - TRBV7-3 TGTGCCAGCAGCATGGGACCTAAGTACAATGAGCAGTTCTTC CASSMGPKYNEQFF
- 12 TRBJ1-3 - TRBV6-6 TGTGCCAGCGAGCACTCTGGAAACACCATATATTTT CASEHSGNTIYF
- 18 TRBJ2-3 TRBD1 TRBV28 TGTGCCAGCAGTTTAGAGGGGGCCGGTAGGGAGTCCACAGATACGCAGTATTTT CASSLEGAGRESTDTQYF
- 15 TRBJ2-1 TRBD2 TRBV5-4 TGTGCCAGCAGCGATGGTCCGGGAGGGCTGTTAGAGCAGTTCTTC CASSDGPGGLLEQFF
- 15 TRBJ2-2 - TRBV5-1 TGCGCCAGCAGCTTGGCCGAAGGACCCAAGTCAGGGCTGTTTTTT CASSLAEGPKSGLFF
- 13 TRBJ2-5 - TRBV5-5 TGTGCCAGCAGCTTGGTAAATAAAGAGACCCAGTACTTC CASSLVNKETQYF
- 16 TRBJ2-3 TRBD2 TRBV18 TGTGCCAGCTCCCAACTAGCGGGAGGGCCCACAGATACGCAGTATTTT CASSQLAGGPTDTQYF
- 13 TRBJ1-2 TRBD1 TRBV6-5 TGTGCCAGCAAAAAGACAGGGAGATTTGGCTACACCTTC CASKKTGRFGYTF
- 14 TRBJ1-2 TRBD1 TRBV6-5 TGTGCCAGCAGTTACCGGGACAGCCGCTATGGCTACACCTTC CASSYRDSRYGYTF
few 13 TRBJ2-7 - TRBV7-2 TGTGCCAGCAGCTCCGGTTACGGCCGCGAGCAGTACTTC CASSSGYGREQYF
- 13 TRBJ1-4 TRBD1 TRBV28 TGTGCCAGCCGACAGGGCGTTAGTGAAAAACTGTTTTTT CASRQGVSEKLFF
- 13 TRBJ2-7 TRBD1 TRBV10-3 TGTGCCATCAGGGCCGGGACAGGTTACGAGCAGTACTTC CAIRAGTGYEQYF
- 15 TRBJ2-3 TRBD2 TRBV29-1 TGCAGCGTTGTCCCAGCGGGGAGCTCCACAGATACGCAGTATTTT CSVVPAGSSTDTQYF
- 15 TRBJ1-2 TRBD1 TRBV5-1 TGCGCCAGCAGCTTACTCCAGGGGGCGCCGGGTGGCTACACCTTC CASSLLQGAPGGYTF
- 12 TRBJ2-2 - TRBV7-9 TGTGCCAGCAGCTTAGCTGCCGGGGAGCTGTTTTTT CASSLAAGELFF
- 11 TRBJ2-7 - TRBV27 TGTGCCAGCAGACAGGGCTACGAGCAGTACTTC CASRQGYEQYF
- 15 TRBJ1-5 - TRBV18 TGTGCCAGCTCATCAACTGACAGTAGCAATCAGCCCCAGCATTTT CASSSTDSSNQPQHF
- 13 TRBJ2-7 - TRBV28 TGTGCCAGCCGGGGGCCGAGCTCCTACGAGCAGTACTTC CASRGPSSYEQYF
- 16 TRBJ1-1 - TRBV21-1 TGTGCCAGCAGCAAGGCCCCGTGGAGGTTGAACACTGAAGCTTTCTTT CASSKAPWRLNTEAFF
- 13 TRBJ1-1 - TRBV9 TGTGCCAGCAGCGTCCCAACGGGGACTGAAGCTTTCTTT CASSVPTGTEAFF
- 15 TRBJ2-7 - TRBV4-3 TGCGCCAGCAGCCAAGATCCTCTCTCGGCCTACGAGCAGTACTTC CASSQDPLSAYEQYF
- 14 TRBJ1-1 TRBD1 TRBV3-1/TRBV3-2 TGTGCCAGCAGCTACTTACAGGGGATCACTGAAGCTTTCTTT CASSYLQGITEAFF
- 12 TRBJ2-5 - TRBV6-5 TGTGCCAGCAGTTACTCGTTAGAGACCCAGTACTTC CASSYSLETQYF
- 11 TRBJ2-1 - TRBV28 TGTGCCCTCGGTTCCAACAATGAGCAGTTCTTC CALGSNNEQFF
- 14 TRBJ2-5 - TRBV7-6 TGTGCCAGCAGCTCGGGCCATAATAGGGAGACCCAGTACTTC CASSSGHNRETQYF
- 15 TRBJ2-7 - TRBV2 TGTGCCAGCAGCTTTGGGGGGCAGGGCTCCTACGAGCAGTACTTC CASSFGGQGSYEQYF
once 13 TRBJ2-3 TRBD2 TRBV5-1 TGCGCCAGCAGAACCGGGGGGACAGATACGCAGTATTTT CASRTGGTDTQYF
- 12 TRBJ2-5 - TRBV4-1 TGCGCCAGCAGCCAAGTGTCGGGGACCCAGTACTTC CASSQVSGTQYF
few 20 TRBJ2-1 TRBD2 TRBV7-3 TGTGCCAGCAGCTTAAGAGCGGGGATAACCGGTCAGAGCTCCTACAATGAGCAGTTCTTC CASSLRAGITGQSSYNEQFF
- 13 TRBJ1-2 TRBD1 TRBV3-1/TRBV3-2 TGTGCCAGCAGCTTACAGGGGGCGGATGGCTACACCTTC CASSLQGADGYTF
- 13 TRBJ2-5 - TRBV2 TGTGCCAGCAGTGTTAGTTGGAAAGAGACCCAGTACTTC CASSVSWKETQYF
- 13 TRBJ1-1 - TRBV7-2 TGTGCCAGCAGCTCCCAGGTGGCGAGGGAAGCTTTCTTT CASSSQVAREAFF
- 13 TRBJ2-7 TRBD1 TRBV7-9 TGTGCCAGCAGCCGTCGACAGGGCTACGAGCAGTACTTC CASSRRQGYEQYF
- 15 TRBJ1-6 - TRBV7-3 TGTGCCAGCAGCTTAGATCAGGGTCCGAATTCACCCCTCCACTTT CASSLDQGPNSPLHF
- 13 TRBJ2-1 - TRBV11-1 TGTGCCAGCAGCTCCCCCTCCTACAATGAGCAGTTCTTC CASSSPSYNEQFF
once 14 TRBJ1-1 TRBD1 TRBV28 TGTGCCAGCAGTTTCAGGGACAGTCCCCTCCAAGCTTTCTTT CASSFRDSPLQAFF
- 12 TRBJ1-3 - TRBV29-1 TGCAGCGTTCTGGGAACTGGAAACACCATATATTTT CSVLGTGNTIYF
- 17 TRBJ2-3 TRBD2 TRBV2 TGTGCCAGCAGTGAAGCCGTCCTAGCGGACCGCACAGATACGCAGTATTTT CASSEAVLADRTDTQYF